These 21 T cell receptor beta chains were all obtained from the same sample, sequenced in a study of blood T cell repertoires in COVID-19 (dated by TCRdb to about 2020). Library preparation used the immunoSEQ multiplex PCR assay. TCRdb provides this immuneACCESS table in a form limited to in-frame rearrangements. Some clones are lacking; in checked studies, under half of them reflect an unresolved V gene, and why the rest are absent is not known. For this sample there are 170,000 or so clones; 86% appear just once. Around 6.6% of the sample is taken by the ten largest. The sample consisted of peripheral blood. The receptors come from a man aged 45 to 65 with active or convalescent COVID-19.

The chain uses TRBV2 and TRBJ1-5; D is possibly TRBD1 (5 bases). Trimming removed 8 bases from V and 7 bases from J, with 18 bases in between. The CDR3 spans 14 residues. The germline CDR1 and CDR2 sequences are SNHLY and FYNNEI. CDR3 in amino acids: CASASNPGRQPQHF. As DNA, the CDR3 is TGTGCCAGCGCTTCCAATCCAGGGCGGCAGCCCCAGCATTTT.

The J gene is TRBJ1-2, the V gene TRBV19, with a possible D match to TRBD1 (6 bases). The CDR3 contains 13 residues. V was trimmed by 5 bases and J by 4 bases, leaving 11 bases between them. Per germline, CDR1 LNHDA and CDR2 SQIVND (reference sequence). CDR3: CASSANRVYGYTF. Written as DNA, the CDR3 is TGTGCCAGTAGTGCAAACAGGGTCTATGGCTACACCTTC.

The table lists this clone with a count of one. V is TRBV5-4 and J is TRBJ1-2; TRBD1 is a possible D gene (6 bases). This CDR3 contains 16 residues. V lost 4 bases and J lost 6, with 22 bases in between. The germline V gene has CDR1 SGHNT and CDR2 YYREEE (reference sequence). CDR3 in DNA: TGTGCCAGCAGCATGGAGACCTTCGTGGGGGCAGATGGCTACACCTTC. Translation: CASSMETFVGADGYTF.

The chain has TRBV28 and TRBJ1-5, with 8 positions matching TRBD1. Germline loops: CDR1 MDHEN, CDR2 SYDVKM. Unmatched junction bases numbered 13, after V lost 4 bases and J lost 2 bases. The CDR3 consists of 18 residues. The CDR3 DNA reads as TGTGCCAGCAGTTCGGACAGGGTGGGTGTTCCGGGCAATCAGCCCCAGCATTTT. The encoded protein is CASSSDRVGVPGNQPQHF.

This clone showed up just a few times. J is TRBJ2-7 and V is TRBV7-2, with 8 bases fitting TRBD1. Per the germline V gene, CDR1 is SGHTA and CDR2 is FQGNSA. With 5 bases clipped from V and 1 base from J, the junction kept 1 base outside the gene matches. CDR3 length: 13 amino acids. This CDR3 is CASSRDRSYEQYF. For the CDR3, the DNA is TGTGCCAGCAGCAGGGACAGGTCCTACGAGCAGTACTTC.

The chain employs TRBV18 and TRBJ2-1, with D tentatively TRBD1 (6 bases). V was clipped by 0 bases and J by 6 bases, with 9 bases between them. This CDR3 is 14 amino acids long. The germline V gene encodes CDR1 KGHSH and CDR2 LQKENI. CDR3 nucleotides: TGTGCCAGCTCACCACCCGGACAGTCCAATGAGCAGTTCTTC. Encoded protein: CASSPPGQSNEQFF.

The chain couples TRBV3-1 (or the pseudogene TRBV3-2) to TRBJ1-5, with D possibly matching TRBD1 (5 bases). Trimming removed 0 bases at V and 3 bases at J, with 12 bases between. CDR3 size: 16 residues. Germline V gene sequence: CDR1 LGHDT, CDR2 YNNKEL (reference sequence). The CDR3 spells CASSQDQGISNQPQHF. The CDR3 DNA reads TGTGCCAGCAGCCAAGATCAGGGTATATCCAATCAGCCCCAGCATTTT.

This clone appeared a single time. CDR3 residues: CASSEYGAGAETQYF. In nucleotides, the CDR3 is TGTGCCAGCAGTGAATATGGTGCGGGAGCGGAGACCCAGTACTTC. The rearrangement uses TRBV25-1 and TRBJ2-5; 7 bases match TRBD2. J was trimmed by 5 bases and V by 0 bases; bases with no gene match: 6. Germline CDR1 reads MGHDK; CDR2 reads SYGVNS. This CDR3 has 15 amino acids.

CDR3 nucleotide sequence: TGTGCCAGCAGCCCCCGGACAGGGGCGGCCGGGGAGCTGTTTTTT. Translation: CASSPRTGAAGELFF. This rearrangement joins TRBV5-8 to TRBJ2-2; TRBD1 matches at 9 bases. The ends lost 4 bases at V and 6 bases at J; junction bases unmatched: 7. The CDR3 has 15 residues. CDR1 is SGHTS and CDR2 is YDEGEE in the germline V gene.

The rearrangement joins TRBV7-8 to TRBJ2-2, with D hard to call. Trimming shortened V by 5 bases and J by 1 base, and 5 bases separated the two germline ends. Germline V gives CDR1 SGHVS, CDR2 FQNEAQ. The CDR3 has 13 amino acids. The CDR3 reads CASSDKNTGELFF. The CDR3 nucleotides are TGTGCCAGCAGCGACAAGAACACCGGGGAGCTGTTTTTT.

The chain joins TRBV7-3 to TRBJ1-6; D is possibly TRBD1 (5 bases). The germline V gene encodes CDR1 SGHTA and CDR2 FQGTGA. The germline V and J ends were trimmed by 1 base and 13 bases, with 11 bases remaining between them. The CDR3 totals 13 residues. CDR3 in DNA: TGTGCCAGCAGCTTAAGTCTGGGGGGGCCCCTCCACTTT. This encodes CASSLSLGGPLHF.

The chain combines TRBV27 with TRBJ1-6, with 7 bases identical to TRBD1. Germline V CDR1 and CDR2: MNHEY, SMNVEV (reference sequence). CDR3 length: 16 amino acids. V shed 5 bases, J shed 3 bases, and the junction held 7 bases outside the gene matches. The CDR3 DNA reads as TGTGCCAGCAGTCAAACTGGGACAGTCTATAATTCACCCCTCCACTTT. As protein: CASSQTGTVYNSPLHF.

This chain links TRBV5-4 with TRBJ2-1, with 8 bases aligning to TRBD1. CDR1 is SGHNT and CDR2 is YYREEE in the germline V gene (reference sequence). The CDR3 runs to 16 residues. V was pared by 0 bases and J by 9 bases, with 11 bases of the junction left unmatched. The chain's CDR3 is CASSLANQGARTEQFF. CDR3 DNA: TGTGCCAGCAGCTTGGCCAACCAGGGGGCGCGAACTGAGCAGTTCTTC.

The chain has TRBV28 and TRBJ2-1; 8 bases agree with TRBD1. V lost 3 bases, J lost 8 bases, and 9 bases stayed unmatched. Germline lookup yields CDR1 MDHEN and CDR2 SYDVKM. The CDR3 is 15 amino acids. CDR3 in amino acids: CASSLSGQGIYEQFF. Here the CDR3 DNA reads TGTGCCAGCAGTTTGTCTGGACAGGGTATCTATGAGCAGTTCTTC.

CDR3: CASSFPGYEQYF. In nucleotides, the CDR3 is TGTGCCAGCAGTTTTCCGGGATACGAGCAGTACTTC. The chain joins TRBV27 to TRBJ2-7; D is perhaps TRBD2 (5 bases). Germline assignment: CDR1 MNHEY and CDR2 SMNVEV (reference sequence). The CDR3 spans 12 residues. Trimming cost V 3 bases and J 4 bases, with 7 bases left between them.

V is TRBV3-1 (or the pseudogene TRBV3-2) and J is TRBJ2-7; 9 bases line up with TRBD2. The V segment lost 2 bases and the J segment 7 bases; nucleotides outside the gene matches: 9. Germline V gene lookup returns CDR1 LGHDT and CDR2 YNNKEL (reference sequence). The CDR3 loop spans 15 amino acids. CDR3 DNA: TGTGCCAGCAGCCAATCCACTAGCGGGTACTGGGAGCAGTACTTC. Its translation: CASSQSTSGYWEQYF.

The rearrangement joins TRBV7-9 to TRBJ1-5; D is ambiguous. CDR3 length: 13 residues. Per germline, CDR1 SEHNR and CDR2 FQNEAQ (reference sequence). V dropped 0 bases and J dropped 4 bases, with 4 bases sitting between them. The CDR3 bases are TGTGCCAGCAGCTTAGCTATAAATCAGCCCCAGCATTTT. Protein product: CASSLAINQPQHF.

The chain joins TRBV5-1 to TRBJ1-4, with a tentative D call TRBD1 (6 bases). The CDR3 contains 14 residues. The germline V and J ends were trimmed by 2 bases and 7 bases, with 12 bases remaining between them. Germline V gives CDR1 SGHRS, CDR2 YFSETQ. This CDR3 reads CASSFGGPGEKLFF. The CDR3 coding sequence is TGCGCCAGCAGCTTCGGGGGGCCGGGTGAAAAACTGTTTTTT.

This clone was detected only a few times. The V gene is TRBV7-2, the J gene TRBJ1-4; D gene unclear. This CDR3 contains 14 residues. The V gene lost 3 bases and the J gene lost 6 bases, with 11 bases spanning the gap. Germline V gene data show CDR1 as SGHTA and CDR2 as FQGNSA. The CDR3 nucleotides read TGTGCCAGCAGCTTTAAAGAGCCGCATGAAAAACTGTTTTTT. Protein: CASSFKEPHEKLFF.

This chain connects TRBV5-1 to TRBJ1-1, with a weak D call TRBD1 (5 bases). CDR3 length: 17 amino acids. Germline loops: CDR1 SGHRS, CDR2 YFSETQ. Trimming pared 4 bases from V and 3 bases from J, leaving 22 bases between. DNA for the CDR3: TGCGCCAGCAGCCTTGGAATGGGGGTGGGAGGAGACACTGAAGCTTTCTTT. Amino acid sequence: CASSLGMGVGGDTEAFF.

V usage is TRBV11-3 and J usage is TRBJ1-6; no firm D call. CDR1 is SGHNT, CDR2 YENEEA, per germline. The CDR3 totals 16 residues. Trimming removed 1 base from V and 7 bases from J, with 14 bases in between. The CDR3 DNA reads as TGTGCCAGCAGCTTAGTATCCGGTCCCCACAATTCACCCCTCCACTTT. Amino acid sequence: CASSLVSGPHNSPLHF.